The TCR beta chain under discussion was sequenced for a study of spatial heterogeneity in lung cancer (dated by TCRdb to between 2018 and 2021). Looking at the study overall: Beta-chain transcripts were consistently detected in greater numbers than alpha-chain transcripts, which likely reflected higher beta-chain transcript abundance. In the raw uncorrected reads, each unique combination of TCR and UMI appeared on average more than ten times. Nonsynonymous mutation counts, determined by whole-exome sequencing of tumor tissue, were related to TCR repertoire features. A strong correlation was found between TCR transcript counts in tumor regions and a T cell transcriptional module score from matched bulk RNA-seq. In non-small cell lung cancer, the study made a quantitative comparison of TCR alpha and beta repertoires among multiple tumor regions, matched nontumor lung and blood. At surgery, roughly 220 tumor regions, around 64 matched nontumor lung samples and 50 to 60 PBMC samples were TCR-sequenced for both alpha and beta chains.

Explained via the paper, the time point label denotes: sample taken at primary tumor resection. Samples were obtained from 72 patients with early-stage, untreated non-small cell lung cancer from the lung TRACERx cohort. Without any cell sorting, TCR sequencing was performed on whole RNA extracted either from tumor and nontumor lung tissue or from cryopreserved PBMC samples. Patients were selected for TCR sequencing only if sufficient RNA was available from at least two tumor regions. Before being selected, tumor and adjacent nontumor lung specimens were reviewed by a lung pathologist. The library was prepared using 5' RACE. TCRdb names NextSeq 500 as the instrument used. In the TCR library protocol, a unique molecular identifier was attached to each TCR cDNA molecule so that PCR and sequencing errors could be corrected. The original pipeline was this. Decombinator tools were used for TCR identification, UMI-based error correction and CDR3 extraction. Expanded TCRs were defined as those above a frequency of 2 per 1,000, corresponding to the top 1% of the tumor frequency distribution. Expanded tumor TCRs were classed as regional if statistically deemed absent (corrected P<0.05) from at least one tumor region, otherwise ubiquitous. Each repertoire was subsampled 100 times to 5,000 TCRs, after which Renyi diversity was computed with the R vegan package. CDR3 similarity networks were constructed using string-kernel similarity of amino acid triplets, with links drawn between CDR3s whose pairwise similarity was above 0.82. TCRdb's own reprocessing of the public reads used fastp at Q25 and MiXCR and kept productive beta chains. Entries are consolidated by CDR3 protein sequence, retaining the most common genes and DNA. These V and J calls derive from TCRdb rather than the authors' analysis. The sample includes thousands of distinct CDR3 sequences, with less than 15% observed a single time. Approximately 10% of the sample is in the top ten clones.

V loses 0 bases, J loses 5 bases, and the germline ends lie 7 bases apart. There are 14 amino acids in the CDR3, from cysteine to phenylalanine inclusive. Of the read, only the CDR3 DNA is kept; its 42 bases are in frame from base 1. According to the germline V gene, CDR1 reads MNHEY and CDR2 reads SVGEGT. General findings and caveats noted by the study authors: TCR-seq coverage of tumor T cells was estimated to be only 6% to 7.5% for alpha chains and 13% for beta chains. The tumor nonsynonymous mutation count correlated with the number of expanded alpha and beta TCRs within the tumor. Counts of ubiquitous and regional expanded TCRs correlated with counts of ubiquitous and regional nonsynonymous mutations, respectively. Additional single-cell paired TCR alpha and beta sequencing was considered necessary to confirm, at a functional level, the hypothesis that regional TCRs recognize regional mutations.

There are many counts of this clonotype. Its antigen target is currently unknown. No base quality information exists; no much larger clone differs at one position. The chain joins TRBV6-2 or TRBV6-3 to TRBJ2-2; the D assignment is uncertain and may be TRBD1 or TRBD2, with 5 bases supporting each. The receptor comes from a male donor with early-stage non-small cell lung cancer. The sequences come from lung tumor tissue, collected at surgery. The bases read TGTGCCAGCAGTTACTCGAGGGGTACCGGGGAGCTGTTTTTT. This codes for CASSYSRGTGELFF.